The rows below give T cell receptor beta chains drawn from one sample of a study of cytomegalovirus exposure and HLA in healthy donors. Measured with immunoSEQ multiplex PCR; TCRdb has only the in-frame clones, and not every one. This table has 150,000 or so clones, 86% appearing once. Sequencing was performed on PBMCs. These receptors were collected from a woman aged 18-29 years in good health and CMV-seronegative. Both conserved end residues are part of each CDR3. A D gene is named only where the DNA matches it firmly. Only some rows state a clone size, as once, few, many or a class for expanded clones.

V	size	D	J	CDR3	DNA
TRBV7-9	.	TRBD1	TRBJ1-4	CSSSLDPGQGREKLFF	TGTTCCAGCAGCTTGGACCCTGGACAGGGCAGGGAAAAACTGTTTTTT
TRBV6-1	.	TRBD1	TRBJ1-1	CASSEGQGDTEAFF	TGTGCCAGCAGCGAGGGACAGGGGGACACTGAAGCTTTCTTT
TRBV18	.	.	TRBJ2-5	CASSPSWRTTGETQYF	TGTGCCAGCTCACCCTCCTGGAGGACCACGGGCGAGACCCAGTACTTC
TRBV5-1	.	.	TRBJ2-1	CASSLVYNEQFF	TGCGCCAGCAGCTTGGTATACAATGAGCAGTTCTTC
TRBV2	.	.	TRBJ1-1	CASSDRGTMNTEAFF	TGTGCCAGCAGTGACAGGGGAACTATGAACACTGAAGCTTTCTTT
TRBV5-1	.	.	TRBJ1-5	CASSFDGGQPQHF	TGCGCCAGCAGCTTCGATGGGGGCCAGCCCCAGCATTTT
TRBV19	.	.	TRBJ2-3	CASSIADSEFTDTQYF	TGTGCCAGTAGTATAGCGGACTCGGAATTCACAGATACGCAGTATTTT
TRBV11-2	.	TRBD1	TRBJ2-7	CASSPRTGENYEQYF	TGTGCCAGCAGCCCGCGGACAGGGGAGAACTACGAGCAGTACTTC
TRBV6-5	.	TRBD1	TRBJ1-5	CASSWRQGDQPQHF	TGTGCCAGCAGCTGGAGACAGGGCGATCAGCCCCAGCATTTT
TRBV7-8	.	TRBD2	TRBJ2-7	CASSQGASGTHEQYF	TGTGCCAGCAGCCAGGGAGCTAGCGGGACGCACGAGCAGTACTTC
TRBV2	.	.	TRBJ1-1	CASSRFGQQNTEAFF	TGTGCCAGCAGTCGTTTTGGACAGCAGAACACTGAAGCTTTCTTT
TRBV30	.	TRBD1	TRBJ2-7	CAWTQYPGQGSGEQYF	TGTGCCTGGACCCAATACCCGGGACAGGGGTCTGGCGAGCAGTACTTC
TRBV5-1	.	.	TRBJ1-2	CASTDSGGYTF	TGCGCCAGCACGGACTCCGGGGGCTACACCTTC
TRBV5-1	.	TRBD1	TRBJ1-4	CASSSGTGVIRANEKLFF	TGCGCCAGCAGCTCCGGGACAGGGGTTATCAGGGCTAATGAAAAACTGTTTTTT
TRBV4-1	.	TRBD1	TRBJ1-6	CASSPDRGNSPLHF	TGCGCCAGCAGCCCCGACAGGGGAAATTCACCCCTCCACTTT
TRBV9	.	.	TRBJ1-6	CADLRAGNSPLHF	TGTGCCGACCTTCGGGCGGGAAATTCACCCCTCCACTTT
TRBV6-5	.	.	TRBJ2-1	CASSYPTGPSVF	TGTGCCAGCAGTTACCCCACAGGGCCCTCAGTCTTC
TRBV5-1	once	TRBD1	TRBJ2-7	CASSLTPGGYEQYF	TGCGCCAGCAGCTTGACGCCAGGGGGCTACGAGCAGTACTTC
TRBV5-6	.	TRBD1	TRBJ1-1	CASSEGQGYTEAFF	TGTGCCAGCAGCGAGGGACAGGGGTACACTGAAGCTTTCTTT
TRBV6-4	.	TRBD1	TRBJ2-3	CASSTGETDTQYF	TGTGCCAGCAGTACAGGGGAAACAGATACGCAGTATTTT
TRBV6-5	.	TRBD1	TRBJ1-2	CASGPGQAGYGYTF	TGTGCCAGCGGGCCGGGACAGGCGGGCTATGGCTACACCTTC
TRBV28	.	.	TRBJ2-2	CASSPPAGELFF	TGTGCCAGCAGTCCCCCGGCCGGGGAGCTGTTTTTT
TRBV7-9	few	.	TRBJ2-2	CASSSGQTESTGELFF	TGTGCCAGCAGCTCTGGACAGACGGAGAGCACCGGGGAGCTGTTTTTT
TRBV4-1	few	.	TRBJ1-1	CASSQEPDTNTEAFF	TGCGCCAGCAGTCAAGAACCTGACACGAACACTGAAGCTTTCTTT
TRBV6-1	.	.	TRBJ1-1	CASSSGRGTEAFF	TGTGCCAGCAGTTCCGGGCGGGGAACTGAAGCTTTCTTT
TRBV7-9	.	.	TRBJ1-1	CASSLTGQGGRAEAFF	TGTGCCAGCAGCTTAACGGGCCAGGGTGGTAGGGCTGAAGCTTTCTTT
TRBV5-1	.	.	TRBJ2-3	CASSPRAGGTDTQYF	TGCGCCAGCAGCCCTCGGGCGGGCGGGACAGATACGCAGTATTTT
TRBV7-9	.	TRBD2	TRBJ2-1	CASSLFGRVSYNEQFF	TGTGCCAGCAGCTTATTCGGGAGGGTCTCCTACAATGAGCAGTTCTTC